These 2 T cell receptor beta chains were all obtained from the same sample, sequenced in a study of OX40 agonist ivuxolimab in advanced cancers. Clones were read by immunoSEQ multiplex PCR, and TCRdb kept only the in-frame ones, dropping some. The data contain tens of thousands of clones, about 88% of them singletons. Material: CD4+ or CD8+ T cells sorted from blood, obtained in a trial of the OX40 agonist ivuxolimab. The source is an adult with an advanced solid tumor such as melanoma, head and neck, liver or kidney cancer.

Details on this clone: The sample has other DNA sequences that encode this CDR3 too. The chain joins TRBV5-8 to TRBJ1-4, with 8 bases matching TRBD1. V shed 4 bases, J shed 7 bases, and the junction held 6 bases outside the gene matches. The CDR3 spans 14 residues. Germline CDR1 reads SGHTS; CDR2 reads YDEGEE. CDR3 amino acids: CASSPGQGGEKLFF. CDR3 in DNA: TGTGCCAGCAGCCCCGGACAGGGAGGTGAAAAACTGTTTTTT.

The chain links TRBV29-1 to TRBJ2-3; 8 nucleotides line up with TRBD2. The CDR3 has 14 amino acids. Germline V gene data show CDR1 as SQVTM and CDR2 as ANQGSEA. Germline trimming cut 4 bases from V and 2 bases from J; bases unmatched to any gene: 5. The chain's CDR3 is CSVGPTSATDTQYF. In DNA, the CDR3 is TGCAGCGTTGGACCGACTAGCGCCACAGATACGCAGTATTTT.